Given below is one T cell receptor beta chain in context. Its cognate antigen is unknown. These data are taken from a study of Graves' ophthalmopathy and Graves' hyperthyroidism. Study-wide findings and caveats: Sensitivity reached roughly 71% and specificity about 78% when the model predicted ophthalmopathy progression.

V lost 6 bases to trimming and J lost 0 bases; unmatched junction nucleotides: 7. Germline CDR1 SNHLY, CDR2 FYNNEI. The CDR3 sequence is 15 residues long. CDR3 regions of TCR beta were amplified from RNA transcripts. The workflow started with a first-round RT-PCR run with HTBI primers and then moved on to a second-round multiplex PCR. One entry per CDR3 protein results from TCRdb running MiXCR on the multiplex PCR reads. The data show tens of thousands of distinct CDR3 sequences, 52% seen once. The chain carries TRBV2 and TRBJ2-7; 8 bases align to TRBD2. This sequence was found in an adult man with Graves' ophthalmopathy. Sequenced input: peripheral blood. The CDR3 is CASRDLAGGSYEQYF. CDR3 nucleotide sequence: TGTGCCAGCAGGGACCTGGCGGGGGGCTCCTACGAGCAGTACTTC.